This T cell receptor (beta chain) was observed in a study of T cells in Graves' hyperthyroidism and ophthalmopathy. Deletions cut 1 base from V and 1 base from J, with 23 bases between. The V gene's germline CDR1 is SGHKS and CDR2 YYEKEE (reference sequence). This CDR3 spans 19 amino acids. There were TCR beta CDR3 regions amplified from RNA transcripts. The HTBI primer set drove a first-round RT-PCR of the TCR CDR3. TCRdb independently ran MiXCR on the multiplex PCR reads; one entry per CDR3 protein. The sample yields over 500,000 distinct CDR3 sequences, about 46% seen once. This clonotype was picked up many times.

This receptor was identified in an adult woman with Graves' disease, either hyperthyroidism or ophthalmopathy (not recorded which). The sequencing input was peripheral blood or thyroid tissue (not recorded which). This chain uses TRBV5-5 with TRBJ2-5; D gene uncertain. DNA of the CDR3: TGTGCCAGCAGCTTGTCTTTGAACGCGGTCAGACCCATCCAAGAGACCCAGTACTTC. Translation: CASSLSLNAVRPIQETQYF. Looking up the rest from reference TRBV5-5 and TRBJ2-5 gives the full variable domain: DAGVTQSPTHLIKTRGQQVTLRCSPISGHKSVSWYQQVLGQGPQFIFQYYEKEERGRGNFPDRFSARQFPNYSSELNVNALLLGDSALYLCASSLSLNAVRPIQETQYFGPGTRLLVL.